The 12 T cell receptor beta chains in this list originate from one sample, sequenced in a study of blood T cell repertoires in COVID-19. Using immunoSEQ multiplex PCR, the repertoire was profiled, and TCRdb retains in-frame clones only, with some absent. The data contain about 150,000 clones, over 75% of them singletons. Sequenced material: peripheral blood. These receptors all stem from a man aged 18 to 35 with COVID-19, enrolled during active disease.

V is TRBV19 and J is TRBJ2-3; D may be TRBD2 (7 bases). Germline CDR1 reads LNHDA; CDR2 reads SQIVND (reference sequence). V was clipped by 1 base and J by 6 bases, with 8 bases between them. CDR3 size: 13 residues. The CDR3 region has the DNA TGTGCCAGTAGTATAGCGGGGGGCGATACGCAGTATTTT. Protein: CASSIAGGDTQYF. Combining the CDR3 with reference TRBV19 and TRBJ2-3 gives the whole variable domain DGGITQSPKYLFRKEGQNVTLSCEQNLNHDAMYWYRQDPGQGLRLIYYSQIVNDFQKGDIAEGYSVSREKKESFPLTVTSAQKNPTAFYLCASSIAGGDTQYFGPGTRLTVL.

The V call is TRBV11-2, the J call TRBJ2-1; 7 bases are shared with TRBD1. The CDR3 sequence is 15 residues long. CDR1 SGHAT and CDR2 FQNNGV come from the germline V gene. The V and J ends lost 0 bases and 8 bases, in that order; junction bases with no gene match: 7. CDR3 loop: CASSLDNRGWDEQFF. CDR3 coding DNA: TGTGCCAGCAGCTTAGATAACAGGGGATGGGATGAGCAGTTCTTC.

The rearrangement links TRBV7-2 to TRBJ2-1, with TRBD2 identical over 9 bases. Germline CDR1 SGHTA, CDR2 FQGNSA. J lost 5 bases, V lost 3 bases, and 8 bases had no gene match. The CDR3 runs to 16 residues. This CDR3 reads CASSFPPSGTNNEQFF. CDR3 DNA: TGTGCCAGCAGCTTCCCTCCTAGCGGGACGAACAATGAGCAGTTCTTC.

The chain has TRBV4-1 and TRBJ1-1; D is possibly TRBD1 (5 bases). CDR1 and CDR2 (germline): MGHRA, YSYEKL. V was pared by 0 bases and J by 5 bases, with 25 bases between. The CDR3 extends over 19 amino acids. The CDR3 DNA follows: TGCGCCAGCAGCCAAGACCCCCTCGGGGAGGGGAAAGGGTGGACTGAAGCTTTCTTT. Encoded protein: CASSQDPLGEGKGWTEAFF.

For the CDR3, the DNA is TGCGCCAGCAGCCCGTCGGGCACAGATACGCAGTATTTT. Its translation is CASSPSGTDTQYF. The chain employs TRBV4-3 and TRBJ2-3; D ambiguous. This CDR3 is 13 amino acids long. Trimming shortened V by 4 bases and J by 1 base, and 6 bases separated the two germline ends. Germline V lookup: CDR1 LGHNA, CDR2 YSLEER.

This sequence joins TRBV18 and TRBJ1-3, with a tentative D call TRBD1 (5 bases). The CDR3 is 14 residues long. Trimming removed 4 bases at V and 4 bases at J, with 11 bases between. CDR1 and CDR2 (germline): KGHSH, LQKENI. CDR3 DNA sequence: TGTGCCAGCTCACAGGGGAGGTTCGGAAACACCATATATTTT. Translating it yields CASSQGRFGNTIYF.

This clone was detected once. J is TRBJ2-7 and V is TRBV11-2; TRBD1 matches 9 bases. Germline CDR1 is SGHAT and CDR2 is FQNNGV. The junction had 4 bases not matched to a gene; V was cut back by 9 bases and J by 1 base. CDR3 size: 13 residues. The CDR3 DNA is TGTGCCAGTACCGGGACAGGGTCCTACGAGCAGTACTTC. It is translated as CASTGTGSYEQYF.

The rearrangement joins TRBV6-2 or TRBV6-3 to TRBJ2-5, with TRBD2 identical over 14 bases. Trimming removed 2 bases from V and 1 base from J; junction bases left unmatched: 12. This CDR3 comprises 20 residues. CDR1 is MNHEY and CDR2 is SVGEGT in the germline V gene. The CDR3 DNA sequence: TGTGCCAGCAGTTACGGGCGATTCGGGACTAGCGGGAGAGCCCAAGAGACCCAGTACTTC. It yields the protein CASSYGRFGTSGRAQETQYF.

The rearrangement joins TRBV27 to TRBJ1-1; D possibly corresponds to TRBD1 (6 bases). There are 13 residues in the CDR3. The V gene lost 4 bases and the J gene lost 4 bases, with 10 bases spanning the gap. CDR1 is MNHEY, CDR2 SMNVEV, per germline (reference sequence). As DNA, the CDR3 is TGTGCCAGCAGTTCCAGGGGATCCACTGAAGCTTTCTTT. This encodes CASSSRGSTEAFF.

CDR3 coding DNA: TGTGCCAGCAGCTTCGACAGGGGAAAGGTTCAACTGTTTTTT. Residues: CASSFDRGKVQLFF. The genes are TRBV28 and TRBJ1-4, with 8 bases matching TRBD1. V shed 6 bases and J 12 bases; nucleotides not matched to a gene: 12. This CDR3 is built from 14 residues. The germline CDR1 and CDR2 sequences are MDHEN and SYDVKM.

V usage is TRBV24-1 and J usage is TRBJ2-7; a weak D match, TRBD2 (6 bases). From germline, CDR1 is KGHDR and CDR2 SFDVKD. Trimming left V 5 bases short and J 3 bases short, with 25 bases between. This CDR3 region has 18 residues. In DNA form, the CDR3 reads TGTGCCACCAGTGGACCCCGTAGAAGAGGGGAGCGGGTCTACGAGCAGTACTTC. This codes for CATSGPRRRGERVYEQYF.

This rearrangement joins TRBV5-4 to TRBJ2-1; TRBD2 matches at 9 bases. J gave up 0 bases and V 4 bases, and 14 bases lay outside the gene matches. CDR3 size: 19 residues. Germline V gene data show CDR1 as SGHNT and CDR2 as YYREEE (reference sequence). This chain's CDR3 is CASSRGRLAVPSSYNEQFF. The CDR3 region has the DNA TGTGCCAGCAGCCGGGGGCGACTAGCGGTTCCTAGCTCCTACAATGAGCAGTTCTTC.